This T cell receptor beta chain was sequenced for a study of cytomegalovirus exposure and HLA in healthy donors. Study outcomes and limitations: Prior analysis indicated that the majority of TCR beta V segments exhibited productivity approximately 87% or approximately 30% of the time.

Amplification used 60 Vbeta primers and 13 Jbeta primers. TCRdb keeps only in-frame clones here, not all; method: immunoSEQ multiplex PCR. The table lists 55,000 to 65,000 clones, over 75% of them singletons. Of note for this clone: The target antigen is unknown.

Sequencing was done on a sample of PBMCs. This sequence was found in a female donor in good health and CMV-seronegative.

CDR3 loop: CASWTGGGYGYTF. CDR3 bases: TGTGCCAGCTGGACAGGGGGCGGCTATGGCTACACCTTC. The chain combines TRBV2 with TRBJ1-2; 11 nucleotides match TRBD1. V was pared by 8 bases and J by 4 bases, with 3 bases of the junction left unmatched. This CDR3 is 13 amino acids long. The germline CDR1 and CDR2 sequences are SNHLY and FYNNEI.